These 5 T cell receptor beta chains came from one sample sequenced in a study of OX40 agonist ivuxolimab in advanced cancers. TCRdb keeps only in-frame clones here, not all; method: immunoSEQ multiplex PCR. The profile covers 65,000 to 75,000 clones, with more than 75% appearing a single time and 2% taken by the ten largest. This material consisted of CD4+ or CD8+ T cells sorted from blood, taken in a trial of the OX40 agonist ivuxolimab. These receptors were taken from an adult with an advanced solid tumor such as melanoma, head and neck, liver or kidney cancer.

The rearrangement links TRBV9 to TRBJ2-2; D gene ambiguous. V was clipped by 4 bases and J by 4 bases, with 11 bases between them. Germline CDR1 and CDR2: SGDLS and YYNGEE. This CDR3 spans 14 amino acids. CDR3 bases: TGTGCCAGCAGCTCCGGGCCACCCACCGGGGAGCTGTTTTTT. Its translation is CASSSGPPTGELFF.

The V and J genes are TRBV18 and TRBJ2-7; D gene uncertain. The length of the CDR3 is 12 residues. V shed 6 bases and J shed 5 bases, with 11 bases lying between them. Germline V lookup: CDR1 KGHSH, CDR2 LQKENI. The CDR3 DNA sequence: TGTGCCAGCTCCCCCGACGGTGACGAGCAGTACTTC. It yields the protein CASSPDGDEQYF.

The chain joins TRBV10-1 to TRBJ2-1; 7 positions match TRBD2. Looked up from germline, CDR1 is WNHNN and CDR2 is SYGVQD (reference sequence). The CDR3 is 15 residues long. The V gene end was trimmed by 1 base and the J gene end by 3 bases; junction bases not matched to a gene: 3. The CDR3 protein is CASSEYPGGYNEQFF. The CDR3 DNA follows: TGCGCCAGCAGTGAGTATCCGGGAGGCTACAATGAGCAGTTCTTC.

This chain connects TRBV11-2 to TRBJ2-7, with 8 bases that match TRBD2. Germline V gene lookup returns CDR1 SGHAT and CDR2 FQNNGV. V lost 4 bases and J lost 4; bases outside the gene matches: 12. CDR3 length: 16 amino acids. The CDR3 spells CASSSGGSGMVYEQYF. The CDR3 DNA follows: TGTGCCAGCAGCTCCGGCGGTAGCGGGATGGTTTACGAGCAGTACTTC.

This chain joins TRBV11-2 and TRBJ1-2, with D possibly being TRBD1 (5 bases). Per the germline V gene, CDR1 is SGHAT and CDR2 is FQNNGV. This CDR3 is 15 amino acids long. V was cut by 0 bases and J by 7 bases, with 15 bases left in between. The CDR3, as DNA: TGTGCCAGCAGCTTAGATCATTCAGGGTGGGTTGGCTACACCTTC. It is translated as CASSLDHSGWVGYTF. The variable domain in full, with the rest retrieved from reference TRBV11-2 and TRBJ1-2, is EAGVAQSPRYKIIEKRQSVAFWCNPISGHATLYWYQQILGQGPKLLIQFQNNGVVDDSQLPKDRFSAERLKGVDSTLKIQPAKLEDSAVYLCASSLDHSGWVGYTFGSGTRLTVV.